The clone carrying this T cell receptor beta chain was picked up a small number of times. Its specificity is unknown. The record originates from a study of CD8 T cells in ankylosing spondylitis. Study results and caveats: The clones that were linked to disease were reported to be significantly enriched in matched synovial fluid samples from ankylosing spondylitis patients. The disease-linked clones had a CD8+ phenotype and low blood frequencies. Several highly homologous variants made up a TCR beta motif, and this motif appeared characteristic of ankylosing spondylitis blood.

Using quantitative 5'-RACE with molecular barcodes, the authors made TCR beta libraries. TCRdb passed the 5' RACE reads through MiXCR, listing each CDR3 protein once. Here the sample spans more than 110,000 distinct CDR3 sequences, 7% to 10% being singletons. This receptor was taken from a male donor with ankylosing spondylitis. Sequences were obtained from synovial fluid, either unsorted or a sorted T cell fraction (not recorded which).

The CDR3 bases are TGCAGTGCTAGAGATTATCTCCGACAGGGCCGCTCCTACGAGCAGTACTTC. It translates to CSARDYLRQGRSYEQYF. The gene calls are TRBV20-1 and TRBJ2-7; 7 nucleotides agree with TRBD1. The trim removed 0 bases at V and 0 bases at J, leaving 11 bases unmatched. The CDR3 loop spans 17 amino acids. Germline V gene data show CDR1 as DFQATT and CDR2 as SNEGSKA (reference sequence).